The 10 T cell receptor beta chains in this list originate from one sample, sequenced in a study of sequential checkpoint blockade in melanoma. The repertoire was sequenced with immunoSEQ multiplex PCR; TCRdb's copy has only in-frame clones and lacks some. This sample has some 14,000 clones, with roughly four fifths found just once. This sample's treatment: randomized to nivolumab then ipilimumab (arm A) or the reverse (arm B). The specimen comprised CD8+ T cells sorted from blood (inferred from file names), sampled from a patient given nivolumab and ipilimumab in sequence. These receptors were taken from a human donor with melanoma.

In this sample, this clone turned up once. The rearrangement joins TRBV18 to TRBJ2-7, with a possible D match to TRBD1 (5 bases). Deletions cut 0 bases from V and 5 bases from J, with 17 bases between. Germline V gives CDR1 KGHSH, CDR2 LQKENI. This CDR3 is built from 16 residues. The DNA for the CDR3 is TGTGCCAGCTCACCACCAAGACAGAATACCGTCCACGAGCAGTACTTC. Protein sequence: CASSPPRQNTVHEQYF.

V gene TRBV9 combines with J gene TRBJ1-3, with 12 nucleotides matching TRBD1. The junction had 2 bases not matched to a gene; V was cut back by 0 bases and J by 7 bases. In germline, CDR1 is SGDLS, CDR2 YYNGEE. This CDR3 comprises 15 residues. The CDR3 is CASSVAGTGGNTIYF. In DNA form, the CDR3 reads TGTGCCAGCAGCGTAGCAGGGACAGGGGGCAACACCATATATTTT.

V gene TRBV27 combines with J gene TRBJ2-3; no clear D. Germline V gene lookup returns CDR1 MNHEY and CDR2 SMNVEV (reference sequence). Trimming cost V 8 bases and J 6 bases, with 9 bases left between them. This CDR3 has 11 amino acids. CDR3 nucleotides: TGTGCCAGCCGAACCAGGGATACGCAGTATTTT. Protein sequence: CASRTRDTQYF.

The chain has TRBV9 and TRBJ1-1, with 7 bases that match TRBD1. The V gene end was trimmed by 0 bases and the J gene end by 3 bases; junction bases not matched to a gene: 8. This CDR3 contains 16 residues. CDR1 and CDR2 from the germline V gene are SGDLS and YYNGEE. The CDR3 loop is CASSVGERGRDTEAFF. As DNA, the CDR3 is TGTGCCAGCAGCGTAGGAGAAAGGGGGCGGGACACTGAAGCTTTCTTT.

This chain's CDR3 is CATESDRNTGELFF. The CDR3 DNA reads as TGTGCCACCGAGTCAGACAGAAACACCGGGGAGCTGTTTTTT. The chain is built from TRBV2 and TRBJ2-2; the D gene is possibly TRBD1 (5 bases). The germline CDR1 and CDR2 sequences are SNHLY and FYNNEI. The CDR3 covers 14 residues. V lost 10 bases, J lost 2 bases, and 14 bases lay in between.

The V and J genes are TRBV5-4 and TRBJ1-5; D may be TRBD1 (6 bases). Germline V gene lookup returns CDR1 SGHNT and CDR2 YYREEE (reference sequence). V lost 5 bases, J lost 1 base, and 22 bases lay in between. CDR3 length equals 18 residues. Here the CDR3 reads CASSSWPREGVSNQPQHF. CDR3 nucleotide sequence: TGTGCCAGCAGTTCCTGGCCCCGGGAGGGGGTAAGCAATCAGCCCCAGCATTTT.

The table lists this clone with a count of one. This chain links TRBV12-5 with TRBJ2-7, with TRBD1 identical over 7 bases. CDR3 size: 15 residues. The germline V gene encodes CDR1 LGHNT and CDR2 FRNRAP. Unmatched junction bases numbered 11, after V lost 5 bases and J lost 4 bases. Here the CDR3 DNA reads TGTGCTAGTGGTGCCCCCCGACAGGGTTGGTACGAGCAGTACTTC. Protein sequence: CASGAPRQGWYEQYF.

J is TRBJ1-1 and V is TRBV4-1; D may be TRBD1 (5 bases). V lost 1 base to trimming and J lost 3 bases, with 12 bases between them. The V gene's germline CDR1 is MGHRA and CDR2 YSYEKL. This CDR3 region has 15 residues. CDR3 in amino acids: CASSQVESGYTEAFF. The DNA for the CDR3 is TGCGCCAGCAGCCAAGTCGAATCAGGGTACACTGAAGCTTTCTTT.

V and J are TRBV27 and TRBJ1-4, with TRBD1 matching over 8 bases. J lost 8 bases, V lost 8 bases, and 1 base had no gene match. The CDR3 sequence is 11 residues long. Germline CDR1 reads MNHEY; CDR2 reads SMNVEV (reference sequence). The CDR3 sequence is CASWDREKLFF. DNA for the CDR3: TGTGCCAGCTGGGACAGGGAAAAACTGTTTTTT.

This chain connects TRBV7-9 to TRBJ2-7; perhaps TRBD1 as D (6 bases). Germline V gene sequence: CDR1 SEHNR, CDR2 FQNEAQ (reference sequence). The CDR3 is 13 amino acids. V gave up 4 bases and J gave up 3 bases, with 10 bases separating them. The CDR3 spells CASSSQGNYEQYF. The CDR3 nucleotides read TGTGCCAGCAGCTCACAGGGTAACTACGAGCAGTACTTC.